This T cell receptor (beta chain) is from a study of blood T cell repertoires in COVID-19. Whole-study context: Researchers got acute and convalescent COVID-19 samples from the United States, Italy and Spain. PBMCs, B-cell-depleted T cells, or T cells provided the cDNA or gDNA that made up the material.

Study processing details: Researchers report that nucleated cell counts were estimated from reference gene primer amplification. Here immunoSEQ multiplex PCR was the method, and the copy in TCRdb shows in-frame clones only, minus some. The V and J calls and clone size were taken over from that table, and D and trimming were inferred from the DNA. Here the sample spans some 15,000 clones, roughly four fifths being singletons. The sequenced material came from peripheral blood. This TCR came from a woman in her 70s with active COVID-19.

The CDR3 DNA reads TGTGCCAGCAGTCCCGCAGGGAGGGACGAGCAGTACTTC. Translation: CASSPAGRDEQYF. The chain has TRBV11-3 and TRBJ2-7, with 7 bases fitting TRBD2. The germline V gene has CDR1 SGHNT and CDR2 YENEEA. V was pared by 6 bases and J by 5 bases, with 7 bases of the junction left unmatched. The CDR3 spans 13 residues.